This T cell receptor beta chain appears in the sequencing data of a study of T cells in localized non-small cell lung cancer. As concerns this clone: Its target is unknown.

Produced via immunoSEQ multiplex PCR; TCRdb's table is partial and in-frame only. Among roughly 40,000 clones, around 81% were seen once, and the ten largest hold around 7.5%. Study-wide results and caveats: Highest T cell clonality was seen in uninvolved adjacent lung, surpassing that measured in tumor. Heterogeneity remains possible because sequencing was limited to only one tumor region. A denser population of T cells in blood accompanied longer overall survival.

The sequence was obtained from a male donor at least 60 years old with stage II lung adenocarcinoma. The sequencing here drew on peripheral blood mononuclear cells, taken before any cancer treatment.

The CDR3 DNA follows: TGTGCCAGCAGCTTAGCCCCCCCGGGCCCCTACGGCTACACCTTC. Protein: CASSLAPPGPYGYTF. The chain recombines TRBV7-8 with TRBJ1-2; D unclear. V was clipped by 0 bases and J by 8 bases, with 16 bases between them. Germline values: CDR1 SGHVS, CDR2 FQNEAQ. This CDR3 spans 15 amino acids.